The 23 T cell receptor beta chains in this list originate from one sample, sequenced in a study of cytomegalovirus exposure and HLA in healthy donors. The study ran its PCR with 60 Vbeta and 13 Jbeta primers. The repertoire was sequenced with immunoSEQ multiplex PCR; TCRdb's copy has only in-frame clones and lacks some. The sample has 63,000 or so clones. Source material: PBMCs. The receptors shown here come from a boy younger than 18 in good health and CMV-seronegative.

This chain links TRBV11-2 with TRBJ1-1; D is perhaps TRBD1 (5 bases). Trimming took 1 base from V and 0 from J, leaving 12 bases between them. The CDR3 runs 16 residues. Germline assignment: CDR1 SGHAT and CDR2 FQNNGV. The CDR3 loop is CASSLVMGQVNTEAFF. The DNA for the CDR3 is TGTGCCAGCAGCTTAGTTATGGGGCAGGTGAACACTGAAGCTTTCTTT.

V gene TRBV15 combines with J gene TRBJ1-1; D not certain. CDR1 is LNHNV, CDR2 YYDKDF, per germline (reference sequence). There are 14 residues in the CDR3. The germline V and J ends were trimmed by 1 base and 1 base, with 7 bases remaining between them. This CDR3 reads CATSRGPANTEAFF. CDR3 coding DNA: TGTGCCACCAGCAGAGGGCCCGCGAACACTGAAGCTTTCTTT.

This sequence joins TRBV6-4 and TRBJ1-1, with 8 bases identical to TRBD1. CDR1 is MRHNA and CDR2 is SNTAGT in the germline V gene. The ends lost 2 bases at V and 2 bases at J; junction bases unmatched: 4. The CDR3 length is 15 residues. CDR3 DNA sequence: TGTGCCAGCAGTGACGGGGACAGGCCAAACACTGAAGCTTTCTTT. Translating gives CASSDGDRPNTEAFF.

The V and J genes are TRBV4-1 and TRBJ2-7; the D gene is possibly TRBD2 (6 bases). The CDR3 length is 16 residues. V gave up 1 base and J gave up 1 base, with 14 bases separating them. Germline V gene sequence: CDR1 MGHRA, CDR2 YSYEKL. The CDR3 region is CASSQAAGRGSYEQYF. CDR3 DNA: TGCGCCAGCAGCCAAGCGGCGGGGCGCGGTTCCTACGAGCAGTACTTC.

The J gene is TRBJ2-5, the V gene TRBV15; 7 bases line up with TRBD1. Germline V CDR1 and CDR2: LNHNV, YYDKDF (reference sequence). The CDR3 spans 16 residues. Trimming cost V 3 bases and J 0 bases; bases outside gene matches: 7. The CDR3 reads CATSRAATGYQETQYF. The CDR3 bases are TGTGCCACCAGCAGGGCTGCGACAGGGTACCAAGAGACCCAGTACTTC.

The V and J genes are TRBV28 and TRBJ1-2; D may be TRBD1 (6 bases). The ends were cut back, 4 bases at V and 0 bases at J, with 12 bases in the middle. Germline CDR1 and CDR2: MDHEN and SYDVKM. This CDR3 region has 15 residues. The CDR3 DNA sequence: TGTGCCAGCAGTTCCCCGGACAGTTCTAACTATGGCTACACCTTC. Protein sequence: CASSSPDSSNYGYTF.

V gene TRBV7-8 combines with J gene TRBJ2-1; D remains ambiguous. The CDR3 has 15 residues. V shed 5 bases and J shed 8 bases, with 19 bases lying between them. The germline V gene has CDR1 SGHVS and CDR2 FQNEAQ. The CDR3 spells CASSLQPLGSDEQFF. The CDR3 DNA is TGTGCCAGCAGCCTGCAGCCCCTAGGTTCCGATGAGCAGTTCTTC.

The chain carries TRBV6-5 and TRBJ1-2, with 7 bases that match TRBD1. The trim removed 7 bases at V and 6 bases at J, leaving 11 bases unmatched. Germline CDR1 is MNHEY and CDR2 is SVGAGI. The CDR3 consists of 14 residues. The CDR3 DNA reads as TGTGCCAGCACCACCACCGGAGGGGGCGATGGCTACACCTTC. Its translation is CASTTTGGGDGYTF.

The chain combines TRBV27 with TRBJ2-1, with 8 bases lining up with TRBD2. With V trimmed by 3 bases and J by 3 bases, 4 bases remained unmatched. The CDR3 contains 15 residues. Germline-derived CDR1 and CDR2 are MNHEY and SMNVEV (reference sequence). The chain's CDR3 is CASSFLSGDYNEQFF. The CDR3 DNA is TGTGCCAGCAGTTTCCTTAGCGGGGACTACAATGAGCAGTTCTTC.

The V call is TRBV19, the J call TRBJ1-4, with 9 nucleotides matching TRBD1. The junction had 7 bases not matched to a gene; V was cut back by 6 bases and J by 8 bases. The germline V gene has CDR1 LNHDA and CDR2 SQIVND (reference sequence). The CDR3 has 14 amino acids. DNA for the CDR3: TGTGCCAGTAGGCTGACAGGGGGACAGGAAAAACTGTTTTTT. Translating gives CASRLTGGQEKLFF.

For the CDR3, the DNA is TGTGCCAGCAGCTTCGGCTCCTATAATTCACCCCTCCACTTT. Its translation: CASSFGSYNSPLHF. The V and J genes are TRBV5-6 and TRBJ1-6, with D uncertain. CDR3 length: 14 amino acids. Trimming took off 2 bases at V and 0 bases at J, with 3 bases between the two ends. Germline V gene data show CDR1 as SGHDT and CDR2 as YYEEEE.

The rearrangement links TRBV2 to TRBJ2-1, with D possibly TRBD1 on 5 matching bases. The CDR3 contains 16 residues. CDR1 is SNHLY and CDR2 is FYNNEI in the germline V gene. Between the trimmed V and J ends, which lost 1 base and 2 bases, there was a span of 12 bases. The CDR3 loop is CASSEEGRVPYNEQFF. DNA for the CDR3: TGTGCCAGCAGTGAAGAGGGCAGGGTCCCCTACAATGAGCAGTTCTTC.

V and J are TRBV6-5 and TRBJ1-2, with 9 bases that match TRBD1. From germline, CDR1 is MNHEY and CDR2 SVGAGI. The J segment lost 4 bases and the V segment lost 2 bases, leaving 2 bases of the junction unmatched. The CDR3 is 14 amino acids. The CDR3 sequence: CASSYAGQGYGYTF. The CDR3 nucleotides are TGTGCCAGCAGTTACGCGGGACAGGGCTATGGCTACACCTTC.

The chain links TRBV7-3 to TRBJ2-1; D remains ambiguous. The CDR3 is 13 residues long. The V end lost 5 bases, the J end lost 8 bases, and 13 bases lay between the germline ends. Germline loops: CDR1 SGHTA, CDR2 FQGTGA. The CDR3 spells CASSPFPRYEQFF. The CDR3 DNA reads as TGTGCCAGCAGCCCATTCCCTAGGTATGAGCAGTTCTTC.

The chain couples TRBV7-2 to TRBJ2-2, with 8 positions matching TRBD1. The germline CDR1 and CDR2 sequences are SGHTA and FQGNSA. V shed 5 bases and J 4 bases; nucleotides not matched to a gene: 6. The CDR3 covers 15 residues. CDR3 amino acids: CASSLRGPGTGELFF. DNA for the CDR3: TGTGCCAGCAGCCTCAGGGGGCCGGGCACCGGGGAGCTGTTTTTT.

V is TRBV4-3 and J is TRBJ2-3; the D gene is possibly TRBD2 (5 bases). CDR3 length equals 16 residues. Deletions cut 3 bases from V and 0 bases from J, with 13 bases between. Per germline, CDR1 LGHNA and CDR2 YSLEER. DNA for the CDR3: TGCGCCAGCAGCCAGCGTAGCGTATCTAGCACAGATACGCAGTATTTT. Translated, it gives CASSQRSVSSTDTQYF.

The chain uses TRBV9 and TRBJ2-6, with D hard to call. The CDR3 is 20 amino acids. V lost 0 bases and J 2 bases, leaving 21 bases between the germline ends. Germline assignment: CDR1 SGDLS and CDR2 YYNGEE. Here the CDR3 DNA reads TGTGCCAGCAGCGTAGCTGTCCGTCCCCCAACCCCTACTGGGGCCAACGTCCTGACTTTC. This sequence encodes CASSVAVRPPTPTGANVLTF. Combining the CDR3 with reference TRBV9 and TRBJ2-6 gives the whole variable domain DSGVTQTPKHLITATGQRVTLRCSPRSGDLSVYWYQQSLDQGLQFLIQYYNGEERAKGNILERFSAQQFPDLHSELNLSSLELGDSALYFCASSVAVRPPTPTGANVLTFGAGSRLTVL.

The J gene is TRBJ1-6, the V gene TRBV14; unclear D gene. V lost 0 bases and J lost 7, with 10 bases in between. CDR1 and CDR2 from the germline V gene are SGHDN and FVKESK. This CDR3 region has 15 residues. The CDR3 DNA follows: TGTGCCAGCAGCCAAGATGCGCTGTTGAATTCACCCCTCCACTTT. This codes for CASSQDALLNSPLHF.

This chain uses TRBV15 with TRBJ2-7; 8 bases agree with TRBD1. CDR3 length: 14 residues. V trimming: 5 bases; J trimming: 3 bases; junction bases outside the gene matches: 6. Germline values: CDR1 LNHNV, CDR2 YYDKDF (reference sequence). The CDR3 spells CATSGDRGGYEQYF. The CDR3 coding sequence is TGTGCCACCAGCGGTGACAGGGGCGGCTACGAGCAGTACTTC.

V is TRBV11-2 and J is TRBJ2-7; D may be TRBD2 (6 bases). Germline V gene sequence: CDR1 SGHAT, CDR2 FQNNGV. The V and J ends lost 4 bases and 7 bases respectively, with 17 bases between them. CDR3 length: 14 residues. Here the CDR3 DNA reads TGTGCCAGCAGCTGGGGGGAGTACATATTGGAGCAGTACTTC. It codes for CASSWGEYILEQYF.

The CDR3, as DNA: TGTGCCAGTAGTATATCTTCGGGATCTGGAAACACCATATATTTT. Translation: CASSISSGSGNTIYF. The chain carries TRBV19 and TRBJ1-3, with D unresolved. This CDR3 comprises 15 residues. V was trimmed by 2 bases and J by 1 base, leaving 9 bases between them. Germline CDR1 and CDR2: LNHDA and SQIVND (reference sequence).

J is TRBJ2-7 and V is TRBV13; 11 positions match TRBD2. Germline trimming cut 9 bases from V and 9 bases from J; bases unmatched to any gene: 10. From germline, CDR1 is PRHDT and CDR2 FYEKMQ (reference sequence). The CDR3 runs to 13 residues. In DNA form, the CDR3 reads TGTGCCAGTGCGACTAGCGGGGACGGCGGGCAGTACTTC. This translates into CASATSGDGGQYF.

This rearrangement joins TRBV27 to TRBJ1-1; TRBD1 agrees at 9 bases. Germline V gene lookup returns CDR1 MNHEY and CDR2 SMNVEV (reference sequence). J gave up 4 bases and V 0 bases, and 6 bases lay outside the gene matches. This CDR3 is 16 amino acids long. The CDR3 region is CASSLSGTGTFTEAFF. CDR3 nucleotide sequence: TGTGCCAGCAGTTTATCGGGGACAGGGACATTCACTGAAGCTTTCTTT.